What follows are 25 T cell receptor beta chains derived from one specimen sequenced in a study of PD-1 blockade in classical Hodgkin lymphoma. This table comes from immunoSEQ multiplex PCR, and its TCRdb copy is limited to in-frame clones, with some not included. The data hold about 24,000 clones, with less than 75% observed a single time. Time point here: cycle 4 day 1 (C4D1), after less than 7 weeks of nivolumab. Brentuximab vedotin exposure varied, and every patient relapsed after autologous stem cell transplantation. The material sequenced was peripheral blood mononuclear cells (PBMCs), taken before the fourth cycle of nivolumab. The receptors were sampled from a human donor with classical Hodgkin lymphoma.

This chain links TRBV4-1 with TRBJ2-3; D tentatively reads TRBD1 or TRBD2 (5 bases each). V was pared by 4 bases and J by 3 bases, with 26 bases between. CDR3 size: 19 residues. Per germline, CDR1 MGHRA and CDR2 YSYEKL. The CDR3 bases are TGCGCCAGCAGCCGAGCCCCGGGGCCGAACAGCAAGGCTACAGATACGCAGTATTTT. Amino acids: CASSRAPGPNSKATDTQYF.

This chain joins TRBV21-1 and TRBJ2-2; TRBD2 reflects the table's D call only, with no check against the DNA. TRBV21-1 is assigned pseudogene status. The CDR3 is 18 amino acids. CDR3 sequence: CASSKRLAGAPNTGELFF. The CDR3 DNA reads TGTGCCAGCAGCAAAAGGCTAGCGGGGGCCCCGAACACCGGGGAGCTGTTTTTT.

This clone appeared a few times. A junction boundary mismatches the germline segment, possibly from a read error. This chain links TRBV10-3 with TRBJ1-1; a possible D gene is TRBD1 (5 bases). The germline V gene encodes CDR1 ENHRY and CDR2 SYGVKD. CDR3 length equals 14 residues. The CDR3 loop reads CASSYWGEKAEAFF. Written as DNA, the CDR3 is TGTGCCAGCAGTTACTGGGGGGAAAAAGCTGAAGCTTTCTTT.

The gene calls are TRBV6-5 and TRBJ2-7, with 11 bases lining up with TRBD1. V lost 0 bases to trimming and J lost 2 bases; unmatched junction nucleotides: 0. Per the germline V gene, CDR1 is MNHEY and CDR2 is SVGAGI. The CDR3 sequence is 15 residues long. DNA of the CDR3: TGTGCCAGCAGTTACTCGGGACAGGGGGCCTACGAGCAGTACTTC. Amino acids: CASSYSGQGAYEQYF.

The V call is TRBV6-6, the J call TRBJ2-7; D remains unclear. Germline V gives CDR1 MNHNY, CDR2 SVGAGI (reference sequence). Trimming removed 4 bases at V and 0 bases at J, with 10 bases between. This CDR3 has 14 residues. CDR3 amino acids: CASSFTPASYEQYF. The CDR3 region has the DNA TGTGCCAGCAGTTTTACACCAGCCTCCTACGAGCAGTACTTC.

The chain links TRBV28 to TRBJ1-5; the D gene is possibly TRBD1 (5 bases). Looked up from germline, CDR1 is MDHEN and CDR2 is SYDVKM. The CDR3 has 14 amino acids. V lost 10 bases and J lost 7, with 20 bases in between. This CDR3 is CATRGGETLQPQHF. The CDR3 region has the DNA TGTGCCACTCGGGGAGGGGAAACCCTGCAGCCCCAGCATTTT.

The gene calls are TRBV28 and TRBJ1-2; a possible D gene is TRBD1 (5 bases). Germline V gene data show CDR1 as MDHEN and CDR2 as SYDVKM. V was trimmed by 6 bases and J by 8 bases, leaving 16 bases between them. This CDR3 comprises 13 residues. The DNA of the CDR3 is TGTGCCAGCAGCCAGGGTCGTAAGTGGGGCTACACCTTC. This codes for CASSQGRKWGYTF.

This clone has a single count. The rearrangement joins TRBV16 to TRBJ1-1; 7 bases are shared with TRBD1. CDR1 KGHSY and CDR2 FQNENV come from the germline V gene. Losses at the gene ends were 4 bases for V and 2 bases for J; bases not matched to a gene: 4. This CDR3 contains 14 residues. The CDR3 spells CASSLWTGNTEAFF. CDR3 bases: TGTGCCAGCAGCCTTTGGACAGGTAACACTGAAGCTTTCTTT.

This chain links TRBV28 with TRBJ2-7; 9 bases fit TRBD2. V was pared by 7 bases and J by 2 bases, with 6 bases of the junction left unmatched. The CDR3 has 14 residues. Germline values: CDR1 MDHEN, CDR2 SYDVKM. Here the CDR3 reads CASNAGGPPYEQYF. The CDR3 nucleotides are TGTGCCAGCAACGCGGGGGGGCCCCCCTACGAGCAGTACTTC.

This clone was recorded a few times. The V and J genes are TRBV6-6 and TRBJ2-7, with D maybe TRBD2 (5 bases). CDR3 length: 15 amino acids. Trimming left V 5 bases short and J 0 bases short, with 14 bases between. Germline CDR1 is MNHNY and CDR2 is SVGAGI (reference sequence). The DNA for the CDR3 is TGTGCCAGCAGTAAGGACTCTTCCAGCTCCTACGAGCAGTACTTC. Translating it yields CASSKDSSSSYEQYF.

This chain joins TRBV11-1 and TRBJ2-2; TRBD2 might be the D (5 bases). Looked up from germline, CDR1 is SGHAT and CDR2 is FQDESV (reference sequence). V was clipped by 5 bases and J by 0 bases, with 13 bases between them. CDR3 length: 16 amino acids. CDR3 residues: CASSVRTVSNTGELFF. In DNA, the CDR3 is TGTGCCAGCAGCGTCAGGACTGTCTCGAACACCGGGGAGCTGTTTTTT.

The chain joins TRBV5-5 to TRBJ2-3; no clear D gene. Per germline, CDR1 SGHKS and CDR2 YYEKEE (reference sequence). Deletions cut 5 bases from V and 2 bases from J, with 6 bases between. The CDR3 totals 12 residues. CDR3 DNA: TGTGCCAGCAGTTACGACACAGATACGCAGTATTTT. This encodes CASSYDTDTQYF.

This sequence joins TRBV5-1 and TRBJ2-5, with D perhaps being TRBD1 or TRBD2 (5 bases each). Germline values: CDR1 SGHRS, CDR2 YFSETQ. The CDR3 runs 15 residues. Deletions cut 3 bases from V and 7 bases from J, with 19 bases between. The CDR3, as DNA: TGCGCCAGCAGCTCTTCCGGGACGACTCCTCGGACCCAGTACTTC. Amino acids: CASSSSGTTPRTQYF.

The chain uses TRBV5-1 and TRBJ2-3; 8 bases are a match to TRBD1. This CDR3 has 19 residues. V was clipped by 3 bases and J by 0 bases; unmatched bases: 15. Germline V gives CDR1 SGHRS, CDR2 YFSETQ. In DNA form, the CDR3 reads TGCGCCAGCAGCTCCGGCCGGCAGGGGGCACTACGAAGCACAGATACGCAGTATTTT. Translating gives CASSSGRQGALRSTDTQYF.

This clone has a handful of counts. The same CDR3 can be traced to other DNA sequences in this sample. The gene calls are TRBV7-2 and TRBJ2-1; D unresolved. Trimming took 5 bases from V and 7 from J, leaving 6 bases between them. CDR1 and CDR2 from the germline V gene are SGHTA and FQGNSA. The CDR3 covers 11 residues. DNA of the CDR3: TGTGCCAGCAGCCTCCTTAATGAGCAGTTCTTC. It codes for CASSLLNEQFF.

The CDR3 DNA sequence: TGTGCCAGCAGCTCCTCGCTTCTAGCCAAAAACATTCAGTACTTC. It codes for CASSSSLLAKNIQYF. This chain uses TRBV5-4 with TRBJ2-4; no clear D gene. The germline V gene has CDR1 SGHNT and CDR2 YYREEE (reference sequence). The CDR3 runs to 15 residues. Trimming cost V 3 bases and J 0 bases, with 10 bases left between them.

This clone is judged medium-sized. This chain connects TRBV19 to TRBJ1-2; no definite D call. The V and J ends lost 8 bases and 5 bases respectively, with 12 bases between them. Germline V gives CDR1 LNHDA, CDR2 SQIVND (reference sequence). CDR3 length: 12 residues. CDR3 nucleotides: TGTGCCAGTTCCCAGGAGAATTATGGCTACACCTTC. Its protein is CASSQENYGYTF.

This chain uses TRBV7-2 with TRBJ2-5; 7 bases align to TRBD2. Germline CDR1 SGHTA, CDR2 FQGNSA. The trim removed 0 bases at V and 1 base at J, leaving 2 bases unmatched. The CDR3 consists of 15 residues. CDR3 nucleotides: TGTGCCAGCAGCTTAGCGCGGGGGTCCCAAGAGACCCAGTACTTC. Translating gives CASSLARGSQETQYF.

The J gene is TRBJ1-2, the V gene TRBV10-3, with no clear D. This CDR3 is 16 amino acids long. V dropped 2 bases and J dropped 6 bases, with 19 bases sitting between them. Looked up from germline, CDR1 is ENHRY and CDR2 is SYGVKD. The CDR3 nucleotides read TGTGCCATCAGTGAGGAAGGAGGCCTTGTACCAAATGGCTACACCTTC. Translated: CAISEEGGLVPNGYTF.

This chain connects TRBV19 to TRBJ2-5, with 8 bases that match TRBD2. This CDR3 contains 16 residues. Germline lookup yields CDR1 LNHDA and CDR2 SQIVND (reference sequence). The V segment lost 4 bases and the J segment 5 bases; nucleotides outside the gene matches: 12. CDR3 sequence reads: CASSTLYGGGWETQYF. The CDR3 region has the DNA TGTGCCAGTAGTACCTTATACGGGGGGGGCTGGGAGACCCAGTACTTC.

This clone was observed a handful of times. The V and J genes are TRBV27 and TRBJ2-6, with TRBD1 matching 10 bases. The V and J ends lost 11 bases and 0 bases, in that order; junction bases with no gene match: 4. This CDR3 contains 15 residues. CDR1 is MNHEY, CDR2 SMNVEV, per germline (reference sequence). This chain's CDR3 is CAPGTGVSGANVLTF. Written as DNA, the CDR3 is TGTGCCCCTGGGACAGGGGTCTCTGGGGCCAACGTCCTGACTTTC.

V is TRBV19 and J is TRBJ2-7; D may be TRBD1 (5 bases). Trimming shortened V by 3 bases and J by 5 bases, and 11 bases separated the two germline ends. The CDR3 is made up of 13 amino acids. In germline, CDR1 is LNHDA, CDR2 SQIVND (reference sequence). CDR3 nucleotide sequence: TGTGCCAGTAGTATCAGGGTTTTCAACGAGCAGTACTTC. It specifies CASSIRVFNEQYF.

This clone was found once. This chain connects TRBV6-1 to TRBJ2-7; tentatively, D is TRBD2 (6 bases). V shed 2 bases and J shed 6 bases, with 11 bases lying between them. Germline lookup yields CDR1 MNHNS and CDR2 SASEGT. The CDR3 covers 13 residues. The CDR3 loop is CASSESPGGEQYV. The CDR3, as DNA: TGTGCCAGCAGTGAATCCCCCGGGGGCGAGCAGTACGTC.

This clone is judged medium-sized. The chain is built from TRBV2 and TRBJ2-7, with D perhaps matching TRBD1 (5 bases). Trimming removed 5 bases from V and 6 bases from J, with 11 bases in between. Germline V lookup: CDR1 SNHLY, CDR2 FYNNEI. The CDR3 totals 12 residues. CDR3 protein: CASSFIQGEQYV. CDR3 nucleotides: TGTGCCAGCAGTTTCATCCAGGGCGAGCAGTACGTC.

The chain employs TRBV10-2 and TRBJ1-2, with TRBD1 as a possible D gene (5 bases). Germline V gene lookup returns CDR1 WSHSY and CDR2 SAAADI. The V gene lost 7 bases and the J gene lost 7 bases, with 19 bases spanning the gap. The CDR3 extends over 14 amino acids. The CDR3 here is CASTRGDAGGGYTF. For the CDR3, the DNA is TGCGCCAGCACCCGGGGAGACGCTGGGGGTGGCTACACCTTC.